This T cell receptor beta chain came from a study of spatial heterogeneity in lung cancer. Ten or more counts support this clonotype. Specified time point: blood at routine non-recurrence follow-up after resection. Sequencing of whole RNA from tumor, nontumor lung or frozen PBMC involved no sorting. Each CDR3 protein gets one entry after TCRdb re-called the 5' RACE reads with MiXCR. The table records around 120,000 distinct CDR3 sequences, about 12% of them present only once. The CDR3 extends over 15 amino acids. Deletions cut 0 bases from V and 3 bases from J, with 14 bases between. Germline CDR1 SQVTM, CDR2 ANQGSEA.

This sequence was found in a male donor with early-stage non-small cell lung cancer. The source material was PBMCs, sampled at follow-up. This chain uses TRBV29-1 with TRBJ2-5, with TRBD2 as a possible D gene (7 bases). This CDR3 reads CSVEDFGGREETQYF. CDR3 in DNA: TGCAGCGTTGAAGACTTCGGGGGGCGCGAAGAGACCCAGTACTTC.